Below, 13 T cell receptor beta chains from the same sample are listed, as sequenced in a study of cytomegalovirus exposure and HLA in healthy donors. Primers: 60 Vbeta forward and 13 Jbeta reverse. Sequencing used immunoSEQ multiplex PCR; TCRdb keeps in-frame clones, though not all of them. The data contain approximately 86,000 clones, 76% of them singletons. The sequencing sample was made of PBMCs. The receptors stem from a man between 35 and 55 years old in good health and CMV-seronegative.

This clone occurred a few times. The chain links TRBV4-3 to TRBJ1-6, with D possibly TRBD1 on 5 matching bases. Trimming cost V 1 base and J 1 base, with 11 bases left between them. Germline loops: CDR1 LGHNA, CDR2 YSLEER. The CDR3 is 17 amino acids. The CDR3 DNA sequence: TGCGCCAGCAGCCAAGGGTCGGGGGGGTCCTATAATTCACCCCTCCACTTT. This gives the protein CASSQGSGGSYNSPLHF.

This rearrangement joins TRBV19 to TRBJ2-7, with D possibly matching TRBD1 (6 bases). Trimming stripped 5 bases from V and 5 bases from J, with 13 bases between. This CDR3 has 13 amino acids. Germline CDR1 LNHDA, CDR2 SQIVND (reference sequence). CDR3 bases: TGTGCCAGTAGTTTCGGGACACCTAACGAGCAGTACTTC. Residues: CASSFGTPNEQYF.

The chain combines TRBV4-2 with TRBJ2-7; the match to TRBD1 covers 8 bases. CDR1 LGHNA and CDR2 YNFKEQ come from the germline V gene. CDR3 length: 17 residues. Germline trimming cut 2 bases from V and 2 bases from J; bases unmatched to any gene: 11. In DNA, the CDR3 is TGTGCCAGCAGCCAACAAACCGACAGGGGTGGGACCTACGAGCAGTACTTC. Translating it yields CASSQQTDRGGTYEQYF.

The V call is TRBV27, the J call TRBJ1-4; D not resolved. The CDR3 is 14 residues long. V was trimmed by 3 bases and J by 7 bases, leaving 12 bases between them. In germline, CDR1 is MNHEY, CDR2 SMNVEV (reference sequence). The CDR3 region is CASSFIKLREKLFF. The CDR3 nucleotides read TGTGCCAGCAGTTTCATCAAGCTCCGTGAAAAACTGTTTTTT.

The chain joins TRBV28 to TRBJ2-7; unclear D gene. V lost 6 bases, J lost 3 bases, and 12 bases lay in between. CDR1 and CDR2 (germline): MDHEN, SYDVKM. The CDR3 covers 13 residues. DNA for the CDR3: TGTGCCAGCAGCCCCATGCGCCTCTACGAGCAGTACTTC. Translation gives CASSPMRLYEQYF.

The chain combines TRBV4-2 with TRBJ2-7, with TRBD2 identical over 7 bases. The trim removed 4 bases at V and 4 bases at J, leaving 10 bases unmatched. Germline V gene lookup returns CDR1 LGHNA and CDR2 YNFKEQ. The CDR3 sequence is 15 residues long. The CDR3 region is CASSPLGGDPYEQYF. For the CDR3, the DNA is TGTGCCAGCAGCCCCTTGGGGGGGGACCCTTACGAGCAGTACTTC.

The rearrangement links TRBV5-6 to TRBJ1-2; D is ambiguous. The CDR3 is 12 residues long. Between the trimmed V and J ends, which lost 4 bases and 7 bases, there was a span of 11 bases. Looked up from germline, CDR1 is SGHDT and CDR2 is YYEEEE. CDR3 residues: CASSRRDGGYTF. The CDR3 region has the DNA TGTGCCAGCAGCCGTCGGGATGGTGGCTACACCTTC.

This chain joins TRBV15 and TRBJ1-2, with unresolved D. Germline V gene sequence: CDR1 LNHNV, CDR2 YYDKDF (reference sequence). This CDR3 is 15 amino acids long. Deletions cut 0 bases from V and 3 bases from J, with 11 bases between. The CDR3 bases are TGTGCCACCAGCAGAGACGTGCCGGGGTACTATGGCTACACCTTC. Translating it yields CATSRDVPGYYGYTF.

A remark on this clone: The same CDR3 also results from other DNA sequences found in this sample. The V and J genes are TRBV6-5 and TRBJ2-7; D perhaps matches TRBD1 (5 bases). Deletions cut 2 bases from V and 4 bases from J, with 9 bases between. The CDR3 has 13 amino acids. From germline, CDR1 is MNHEY and CDR2 SVGAGI. CDR3 in DNA: TGTGCCAGCAGTTACGCAGGGTCTTACGAGCAGTACTTC. It specifies CASSYAGSYEQYF.

This chain connects TRBV10-3 to TRBJ1-4; 8 bases match TRBD1. The germline gives CDR1 ENHRY, CDR2 SYGVKD. V shed 8 bases and J 6 bases; nucleotides not matched to a gene: 2. The CDR3 contains 12 residues. As DNA, the CDR3 is TGTGCCATCGCACAGGGGGATGAAAAACTGTTTTTT. Its translation is CAIAQGDEKLFF.

The genes are TRBV19 and TRBJ1-5, with a weak D call TRBD1 (5 bases). Germline-derived CDR1 and CDR2 are LNHDA and SQIVND (reference sequence). The CDR3 length is 16 residues. The V end was cut by 4 bases, the J end by 0 bases, with 13 bases between. In DNA form, the CDR3 reads TGTGCCAGTAGTAAGTCAGGGATCTATAGCAATCAGCCCCAGCATTTT. This codes for CASSKSGIYSNQPQHF. Full variable domain (missing parts from reference TRBV19 and TRBJ1-5): DGGITQSPKYLFRKEGQNVTLSCEQNLNHDAMYWYRQDPGQGLRLIYYSQIVNDFQKGDIAEGYSVSREKKESFPLTVTSAQKNPTAFYLCASSKSGIYSNQPQHFGDGTRLSIL.

This rearrangement joins TRBV7-6 to TRBJ1-3; 10 nucleotides line up with TRBD1. The V gene end was trimmed by 4 bases and the J gene end by 1 base; junction bases not matched to a gene: 4. Germline values: CDR1 SGHVS, CDR2 FNYEAQ. The CDR3 extends over 16 amino acids. The CDR3 DNA reads as TGTGCCAGCAGCTCTAGGACAGGGGGGTCTGGAAACACCATATATTTT. This translates into CASSSRTGGSGNTIYF. Complete variable domain (other parts from reference TRBV7-6 and TRBJ1-3): GAGVSQSPRYKVTKRGQDVALRCDPISGHVSLYWYRQALGQGPEFLTYFNYEAQQDKSGLPNDRFSAERPEGSISTLTIQRTEQRDSAMYRCASSSRTGGSGNTIYFGEGSWLTVV.

V and J are TRBV5-1 and TRBJ2-5; D not certain. The germline CDR1 and CDR2 sequences are SGHRS and YFSETQ. This CDR3 has 14 residues. Trimming took 0 bases from V and 2 from J, leaving 8 bases between them. CDR3 sequence (DNA): TGCGCCAGCAGCTTGGACGGTGCTCAAGAGACCCAGTACTTC. This encodes CASSLDGAQETQYF.